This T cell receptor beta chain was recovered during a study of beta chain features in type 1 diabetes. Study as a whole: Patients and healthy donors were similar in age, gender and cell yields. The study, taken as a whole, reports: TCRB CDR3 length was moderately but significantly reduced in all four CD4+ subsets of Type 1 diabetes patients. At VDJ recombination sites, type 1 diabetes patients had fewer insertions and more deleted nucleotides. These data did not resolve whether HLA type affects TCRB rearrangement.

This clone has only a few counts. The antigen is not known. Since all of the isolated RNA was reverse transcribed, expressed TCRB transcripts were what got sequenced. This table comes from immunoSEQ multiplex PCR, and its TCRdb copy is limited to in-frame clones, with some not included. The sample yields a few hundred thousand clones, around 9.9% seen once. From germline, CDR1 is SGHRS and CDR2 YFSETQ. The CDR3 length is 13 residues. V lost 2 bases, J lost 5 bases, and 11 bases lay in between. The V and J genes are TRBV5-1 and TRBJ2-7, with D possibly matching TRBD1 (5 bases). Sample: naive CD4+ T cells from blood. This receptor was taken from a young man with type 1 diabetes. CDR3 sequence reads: CASSFIGHDEQYF. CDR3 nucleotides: TGCGCCAGCAGCTTTATAGGACATGACGAGCAGTACTTC.